This T cell receptor (beta chain) was sequenced for a study of beta chain features in type 1 diabetes. The sequenced template was cDNA made from the entire isolated RNA. The repertoire was sequenced with immunoSEQ multiplex PCR; TCRdb's copy has only in-frame clones and lacks some. The sample yields about 360,000 clones, around 12% seen once. Trimming removed 4 bases from V and 4 bases from J, with 13 bases in between. Germline assignment: CDR1 SQVTM and CDR2 ANQGSEA. CDR3 length: 13 amino acids. Study-level results: A pattern of fewer insertions and more deletions at VDJ junctions was seen in type 1 diabetes patients. The cDNA sequencing approach could over-represent high-TCR-expressing cells. Among all four CD4+ subsets, Type 1 diabetes patients had TCRB CDR3s that were moderately but significantly shorter.

There are a few counts of this clone. What it binds is unknown. The clonotype comes from a woman aged 18-35 years with type 1 diabetes. The gene calls are TRBV29-1 and TRBJ1-2; tentatively, D is TRBD1 (5 bases). Material: naive CD4+ T cells from blood. CDR3 bases: TGCAGCGTTGGACGAAGACAGAGCTATGGCTACACCTTC. Its translation: CSVGRRQSYGYTF.